This T cell receptor (beta chain) originates from a study of neurological immune-mediated disorders. The sorted libraries were made from 1 million CD4+ or CD8+ T cells. This clonotype was seen ten or more times. The cDNA was generated by 5'RACE with 10-nucleotide random UMIs. Every sequencing run generated in excess of 170 million TCR-beta sequences. These sequences covered 15-18 subjects. In TCRdb, the 5' RACE reads were re-called with MiXCR into one record per CDR3 protein. The sample consists of some 42,000 distinct CDR3 sequences, 11% of them appearing once. Specimen: CD4+ T cells from blood. The origin of this receptor is a woman between 25 and 40 years old with HTLV-1-associated myelopathy (HAM/TSP).

The CDR3 DNA reads TGTGCCAGCAGGGGTTCGGGGAATTCACCCCTCCACTTT. Its translation is CASRGSGNSPLHF. The V gene is TRBV4-2, the J gene TRBJ1-6; D is unresolved. This CDR3 spans 13 amino acids. CDR1 and CDR2 from the germline V gene are LGHNA and YNFKEQ. With 6 bases removed from V and 7 bases from J, the gap between germline ends came to 10 bases.